This T cell receptor (beta chain) was found in a study of CD8 T cells in ankylosing spondylitis listed by TCRdb under 2017. Notes on the research overall: The study set out to find disease-linked TCR variants by profiling T cell receptor beta repertoires in ankylosing spondylitis patients and healthy donors. Peripheral blood was sampled, and synovial fluid was also collected from ankylosing spondylitis patients. The full study cohort comprised 25 or so ankylosing spondylitis patients and around 100 healthy donors.

What the work shows at the level of the full study, not this receptor alone: Blood from ankylosing spondylitis patients appeared to be characterized by a TCR beta motif composed of 7 to 9 highly homologous amino acid variants. Some motif variants had previously been reported in the synovial fluid and blood of reactive arthritis patients, which suggests shared mechanisms of disease initiation. The disease-linked clones were reported to be significantly enriched in matched synovial fluid samples from ankylosing spondylitis patients. The disease-linked clones had a CD8+ phenotype and were found at relatively low frequencies in peripheral blood.

For CDR1 and CDR2, the germline V gene lists LGHNA and YSLEER. Its CDR3 holds 13 amino acids, cysteine through phenylalanine. Only the CDR3 DNA is retained, 39 bases long and in frame from the first base. V is clipped by 0 bases and J by 6 bases, and the sequence between their germline boundaries is 8 bases long. Instrument on record: Illumina HiSeq 2500. Quantitative 5'-RACE with molecular barcodes was the method used to prepare the TCR beta libraries. The original methods were these. Disease-linked TCR variants were identified with a new computational method built on a probabilistic model of VDJ rearrangement. TCRdb handled the public reads itself, with Q25 trimming in fastp and clone calling in MiXCR, and kept productive beta chains. Rows are combined by CDR3 protein, so each entry shows the most common genes and DNA. TCRdb assigned the V and J calls; the authors' analysis was not used. This sample has about 36,000 distinct CDR3 sequences in its table, and about 6.3% of those were observed once. The top ten clonotypes cover approximately 12% of the sample.

This clonotype was observed many times. No cognate antigen has been identified for it. Base qualities were left out, and no much larger clone turns up one base away. The rearrangement combines TRBV4-3 with TRBJ1-2; the D gene lacks a confident call. Source material: blood, either unsorted or a sorted T cell fraction (not recorded which). This TCR was sampled from a male donor with ankylosing spondylitis or in good health (not recorded which). The sequence in DNA is TGCGCCAGCAGCCAAGATATTGGGAATGGCTACACCTTC. Translated, it reads CASSQDIGNGYTF.